This TCR beta chain is from a study of OX40 agonist ivuxolimab in advanced cancers. Study in general: Patients receiving dose escalation had hepatocellular carcinoma, melanoma, renal cell or head and neck cancer.

The assay was immunoSEQ multiplex PCR, and TCRdb's table has in-frame clones only and misses some. Here the sample spans almost 70,000 clones, approximately 90% being singletons. At baseline, cycle 4 day 1, and cycle 7 day 1, blood was sampled. Sequencing used CD4+ or CD8+ T cells sorted from blood, obtained in a trial of the OX40 agonist ivuxolimab. This sequence was found in an adult with an advanced solid tumor such as melanoma, head and neck, liver or kidney cancer.

The CDR3 here is CASSLAWGSFLSPQHF. In DNA, the CDR3 is TGTGCCAGCAGCTTGGCCTGGGGCAGCTTTCTATCTCCCCAGCATTTT. The J gene is TRBJ1-5, the V gene TRBV5-8, with D perhaps TRBD1 (5 bases). This CDR3 has 16 amino acids. Looked up from germline, CDR1 is SGHTS and CDR2 is YDEGEE. Between the trimmed V and J ends, which lost 0 bases and 10 bases, there was a span of 20 bases.